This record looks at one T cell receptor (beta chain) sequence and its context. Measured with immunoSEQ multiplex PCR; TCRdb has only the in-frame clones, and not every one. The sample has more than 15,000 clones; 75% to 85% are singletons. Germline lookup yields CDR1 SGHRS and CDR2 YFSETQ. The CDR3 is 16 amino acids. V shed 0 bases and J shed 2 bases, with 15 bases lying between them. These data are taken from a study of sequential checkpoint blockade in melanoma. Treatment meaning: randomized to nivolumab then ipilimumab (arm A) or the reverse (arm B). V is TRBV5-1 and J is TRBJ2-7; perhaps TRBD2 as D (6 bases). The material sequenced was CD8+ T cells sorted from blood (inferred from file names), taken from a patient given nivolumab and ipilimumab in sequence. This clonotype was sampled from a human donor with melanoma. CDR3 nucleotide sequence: TGCGCCAGCAGCTTGGACCCCCGGGACTTAACCTACGAGCAGTACTTC. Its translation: CASSLDPRDLTYEQYF.